Below, one T cell receptor beta chain is given with its context. Profiled with immunoSEQ multiplex PCR; TCRdb holds only in-frame clones, not every one. The repertoire holds about 22,000 clones, with about nine tenths as singletons. The data originate from a study of lymphopenia after photon versus proton radiotherapy. Germline V CDR1 and CDR2: SGDLS, YYNGEE. This CDR3 has 16 amino acids. The V and J ends lost 4 bases and 3 bases, in that order; junction bases with no gene match: 9. This TCR was sampled from an older woman with pancreatic cancer. Some clones in this sample may be carry-over from other donors' samples. This material consisted of peripheral blood, taken from a patient treated with proton-based radiotherapy. The chain combines TRBV9 with TRBJ2-3; 9 bases fit TRBD2. The CDR3 spells CASSPLAGPGTDTQYF. The CDR3 nucleotides are TGTGCCAGCAGCCCCCTAGCGGGACCCGGGACAGATACGCAGTATTTT.